Listed below are T cell receptor beta chains from one sample, sequenced in a study of blood T cell repertoires in COVID-19. TCRdb's copy holds only in-frame clones and misses some; the assay was immunoSEQ multiplex PCR. The sample includes some 180,000 clones, about four fifths of them seen just once. Source material: peripheral blood. The receptors here all came from a woman between 40 and 55 years old with COVID-19, enrolled during active disease. Both conserved end residues are part of each CDR3. Fields, in order: D gene, clone size, V gene, J gene, CDR3 protein, CDR3 DNA. A D gene is named only where the DNA matches it firmly. Only part of the rows carry a size: once, few, many, or a class if the clone is expanded.

d_gene: TRBD1; abundance: .; v_gene: TRBV13; j_gene: TRBJ2-7; CDR3aa: CASSDRTGAYEQYF; CDR3nt: TGTGCCAGCAGCGACCGGACAGGAGCCTACGAGCAGTACTTC
d_gene: TRBD1; abundance: .; v_gene: TRBV6-1; j_gene: TRBJ1-2; CDR3aa: CASSESRGQYNGYTF; CDR3nt: TGTGCCAGCAGTGAATCCCGGGGACAGTATAATGGCTACACCTTC
d_gene: TRBD2; abundance: .; v_gene: TRBV5-1; j_gene: TRBJ2-1; CDR3aa: CASSPQGLAIGGFEQFF; CDR3nt: TGCGCCAGCAGTCCTCAAGGACTAGCGATAGGAGGGTTTGAGCAGTTCTTC
d_gene: TRBD1; abundance: .; v_gene: TRBV14; j_gene: TRBJ1-2; CDR3aa: CASSPPGQMTVNYGYTF; CDR3nt: TGTGCCAGCAGCCCCCCGGGACAGATGACTGTTAACTATGGCTACACCTTC
d_gene: TRBD1; abundance: .; v_gene: TRBV10-1; j_gene: TRBJ1-5; CDR3aa: CASSEFRQGHSNQPQHF; CDR3nt: TGCGCCAGCAGTGAGTTCCGACAGGGCCATAGCAATCAGCCCCAGCATTTT
d_gene: TRBD1; abundance: .; v_gene: TRBV4-1; j_gene: TRBJ1-5; CDR3aa: CASSQDAGTEFGLGQPQHF; CDR3nt: TGCGCCAGCAGCCAAGATGCCGGGACAGAGTTCGGGCTCGGTCAGCCCCAGCATTTT
d_gene: .; abundance: .; v_gene: TRBV13; j_gene: TRBJ1-1; CDR3aa: CASMPTRGSQKKMNTEAFF; CDR3nt: TGTGCCAGCATGCCGACCAGGGGCAGTCAGAAAAAAATGAACACTGAAGCTTTCTTT
d_gene: TRBD1; abundance: few; v_gene: TRBV18; j_gene: TRBJ1-3; CDR3aa: CASSPMGQTGNTIYF; CDR3nt: TGTGCCAGCTCACCAATGGGACAGACTGGAAACACCATATATTTT
d_gene: TRBD2; abundance: .; v_gene: TRBV7-8; j_gene: TRBJ2-1; CDR3aa: CASRRGSGSYYNEQFF; CDR3nt: TGTGCCAGCAGGCGGGGTAGCGGGAGTTACTACAATGAGCAGTTCTTC
d_gene: .; abundance: .; v_gene: TRBV11-1; j_gene: TRBJ1-2; CDR3aa: CASSLDLGAYGYTF; CDR3nt: TGTGCCAGCAGCTTGGATTTAGGGGCCTATGGCTACACCTTC
d_gene: .; abundance: .; v_gene: TRBV19; j_gene: TRBJ1-6; CDR3aa: CASSPTGPYSPLHF; CDR3nt: TGTGCCAGTAGTCCGACTGGCCCCTATTCACCCCTCCACTTT
d_gene: TRBD1; abundance: .; v_gene: TRBV5-4; j_gene: TRBJ2-5; CDR3aa: CASRLRGQETQYF; CDR3nt: TGTGCCAGCCGGTTAAGGGGGCAGGAGACCCAGTACTTC
d_gene: .; abundance: .; v_gene: TRBV5-8; j_gene: TRBJ1-5; CDR3aa: CASTTQGLGLEPQHF; CDR3nt: TGTGCCAGCACCACCCAAGGACTGGGCCTGGAGCCCCAGCATTTT
d_gene: .; abundance: .; v_gene: TRBV12-3/TRBV12-4; j_gene: TRBJ1-1; CDR3aa: CASIKKWATEAFF; CDR3nt: TGTGCCAGCATTAAGAAGTGGGCCACTGAAGCTTTCTTT
d_gene: TRBD1; abundance: .; v_gene: TRBV5-4; j_gene: TRBJ2-3; CDR3aa: CASSFRGRSTDTQYF; CDR3nt: TGTGCCAGCAGCTTCAGGGGGCGTAGCACAGATACGCAGTATTTT
d_gene: .; abundance: many; v_gene: TRBV30; j_gene: TRBJ1-2; CDR3aa: CAWSWRRADYGYTF; CDR3nt: TGTGCCTGGTCGTGGAGGAGGGCGGACTATGGCTACACCTTC
d_gene: TRBD1; abundance: .; v_gene: TRBV3-1/TRBV3-2; j_gene: TRBJ2-4; CDR3aa: CASQGVAKNIQYF; CDR3nt: TGTGCCAGCCAGGGGGTAGCCAAAAACATTCAGTACTTC
d_gene: TRBD2; abundance: .; v_gene: TRBV18; j_gene: TRBJ2-3; CDR3aa: CASSPFSGGTDTQYF; CDR3nt: TGTGCCAGCTCACCCTTTAGCGGGGGCACAGATACGCAGTATTTT
d_gene: .; abundance: .; v_gene: TRBV5-4; j_gene: TRBJ2-1; CDR3aa: CASSFTGREQFF; CDR3nt: TGTGCCAGCAGTTTTACAGGGCGAGAGCAGTTCTTC
d_gene: TRBD2; abundance: .; v_gene: TRBV10-1; j_gene: TRBJ2-1; CDR3aa: CASSESTSGSNNEQFF; CDR3nt: TGCGCCAGCAGTGAAAGCACTAGCGGGAGTAACAATGAGCAGTTCTTC
d_gene: .; abundance: .; v_gene: TRBV11-2; j_gene: TRBJ1-6; CDR3aa: CASSLGKGRGNSPLHF; CDR3nt: TGTGCCAGCAGCCTGGGGAAGGGGAGGGGGAATTCACCCCTCCACTTT
d_gene: .; abundance: few; v_gene: TRBV30; j_gene: TRBJ2-1; CDR3aa: CAWSEYTGSYNEQFF; CDR3nt: TGTGCCTGGAGTGAATACACAGGCTCCTACAATGAGCAGTTCTTC
d_gene: .; abundance: few; v_gene: TRBV7-3; j_gene: TRBJ1-1; CDR3aa: CASRVAGDTEAFF; CDR3nt: TGTGCCAGCAGGGTTGCGGGGGACACTGAAGCTTTCTTT
d_gene: .; abundance: once; v_gene: TRBV6-5; j_gene: TRBJ2-2; CDR3aa: CASSYLGELFF; CDR3nt: TGTGCCAGCAGTTACTTAGGGGAGCTGTTTTTT
d_gene: .; abundance: .; v_gene: TRBV19; j_gene: TRBJ2-1; CDR3aa: CASSIDSGGLIYNEQFF; CDR3nt: TGTGCCAGTAGTATAGACAGCGGAGGCCTGATATACAATGAGCAGTTCTTC
d_gene: TRBD2; abundance: many; v_gene: TRBV18; j_gene: TRBJ2-1; CDR3aa: CASSPRTSGANEQFF; CDR3nt: TGTGCCAGCTCACCAAGGACTAGCGGAGCTAATGAGCAGTTCTTC
d_gene: .; abundance: few; v_gene: TRBV28; j_gene: TRBJ2-6; CDR3aa: CASSYWGRSFSGANVLTF; CDR3nt: TGTGCCAGCAGTTATTGGGGCAGGTCCTTCTCTGGGGCCAACGTCCTGACTTTC
d_gene: TRBD2; abundance: few; v_gene: TRBV19; j_gene: TRBJ2-1; CDR3aa: CASSSGGTSVGEQFF; CDR3nt: TGTGCCAGTAGTAGCGGGGGGACTAGCGTCGGTGAGCAGTTCTTC